These T cell receptor beta chains were read from a single sample in a study of T cell repertoires in cytomegalovirus infection. TCRdb ran MiXCR on the reads and lists one entry per CDR3 protein. Of more than 350,000 distinct CDR3 sequences in the sample, approximately 31% are singletons; the top ten hold around 15%. Sequencing was performed on PBMCs. The receptor set was obtained from a human donor in good health (CMV status not recorded). Some clones in this sample may be carry-over from other donors' samples. Each CDR3 is given with its conserved first and last residue. D genes are given only for firm matches. Clone size appears in some rows only: once, few, many, or a class for an expanded clone.

D	size	V	J	CDR3	DNA
.	many	TRBV12-3/TRBV12-4	TRBJ2-3	CASSLGGGGDTQYF	TGTGCCAGCAGCTTGGGAGGGGGCGGGGATACGCAGTATTTT
.	few	TRBV7-2	TRBJ1-4	CASSDTGGGNEKLFF	TGTGCCAGCAGTGACACCGGAGGAGGGAACGAAAAACTGTTTTTT
TRBD1	.	TRBV27	TRBJ2-3	CASSRSWTGGLATQYF	TGTGCCAGCAGCCGATCCTGGACAGGGGGCTTGGCTACGCAGTATTTT
.	many	TRBV7-2	TRBJ2-3	CASSHRTDTQYF	TGTGCCAGCAGCCATCGCACAGATACGCAGTATTTT
.	many	TRBV6-1	TRBJ2-1	CASRTDYNEQFF	TGTGCCAGCAGGACAGATTACAATGAGCAGTTCTTC
TRBD2	many	TRBV19	TRBJ2-3	CASSSQAGGADTQYF	TGTGCCAGTAGTTCTCAAGCGGGGGGGGCAGATACGCAGTATTTT
.	many	TRBV7-2	TRBJ1-5	CASSSQTSQPQHF	TGTGCCAGCAGCTCGCAAACTAGTCAGCCCCAGCATTTT
.	many	TRBV5-4	TRBJ2-2	CASNLWGANTGELFF	TGTGCCAGCAACCTATGGGGTGCGAACACCGGGGAGCTGTTTTTT
TRBD1	many	TRBV7-2	TRBJ1-5	CASSLVQRTGGNQPQHF	TGTGCCAGCAGCTTAGTTCAGCGGACAGGGGGCAATCAGCCCCAGCATTTT
.	.	TRBV29-1	TRBJ2-7	CSVRRWNHEQYF	TGCAGCGTTAGAAGATGGAACCACGAGCAGTACTTC
TRBD1	few	TRBV7-8	TRBJ1-1	CASSLADRGGTEAFF	TGTGCCAGCAGCTTAGCCGACAGGGGTGGCACTGAAGCTTTCTTT
.	few	TRBV14	TRBJ1-6	CASSLRGYNSPLHF	TGTGCCAGCAGCCTCAGGGGCTATAATTCACCCCTCCACTTT
TRBD2	many	TRBV7-2	TRBJ2-1	CASSLTSGSQNEQFF	TGTGCCAGCAGCTTGACTAGCGGGTCCCAAAATGAGCAGTTCTTC
.	.	TRBV7-6	TRBJ1-4	CASSLYSGQGGNEKLFF	TGTGCCAGCAGCTTATACTCCGGACAAGGGGGGAATGAAAAACTGTTTTTT
.	.	TRBV4-3	TRBJ2-3	CASSPWGPVADTQYF	TGCGCCAGCAGCCCCTGGGGGCCGGTAGCAGATACGCAGTATTTT
.	.	TRBV28	TRBJ2-2	CASSPRLSGELFF	TGTGCCAGCAGCCCTCGTCTATCCGGGGAGCTGTTTTTT
TRBD1	.	TRBV19	TRBJ1-2	CASIATGTANYGYTF	TGTGCCAGTATTGCCACCGGGACAGCCAACTATGGCTACACCTTC
.	few	TRBV6-1	TRBJ1-1	CASTQTQGRGTEAFF	TGTGCCAGCACCCAAACCCAGGGGAGAGGGACTGAAGCTTTCTTT